The entry below gives a single T cell receptor (beta chain) sequence along with its context. Its antigen is currently unknown. This specimen belongs to a study of T cell responses to AZD1222 COVID-19 vaccine. Findings of the study overall: Females made up more of the donors, who were largely white British, and clonal diversity may have come out too low. Two AZD1222 administrations were followed by greater Spike-specific TCR breadth and depth.

The CDR3 contains 16 residues. The V gene's germline CDR1 is GTSNPN and CDR2 SVGIG (reference sequence). The V gene lost 1 base and the J gene lost 0 bases, with 15 bases spanning the gap. Sequencing was performed with immunoSEQ multiplex PCR; in TCRdb, only in-frame clones are kept and a portion is missing. Among 150,000 to 200,000 clones listed, around nine tenths were seen once. Pooling was applied to second doses at about 4 or about 12 weeks. The receptor was isolated from an adult who received the AZD1222 COVID-19 vaccine. The chain uses TRBV30 and TRBJ1-1; D is possibly TRBD1 (5 bases). Sequences were derived from peripheral blood, sampled 28 days after the second AZD1222 dose. CDR3 in amino acids: CAWSGGEYGLNTEAFF. The CDR3 DNA sequence: TGTGCCTGGAGTGGGGGGGAGTACGGCCTGAACACTGAAGCTTTCTTT.